The clone carrying this T cell receptor (beta chain) was detected a few times. Its matching antigen is unknown. The sample originates from a study of spatial heterogeneity in lung cancer. The time point was: sample taken at primary tumor resection. The library protocol tagged each TCR cDNA with a unique molecular identifier. One entry per CDR3 protein results from TCRdb running MiXCR on the 5' RACE reads. The table includes about 22,000 distinct CDR3 sequences, roughly 3% detected once. The CDR3 covers 16 residues. The germline V gene encodes CDR1 SEHNR and CDR2 FQNEAQ (reference sequence). Trimming removed 1 base at V and 6 bases at J, with 15 bases between. Study outcomes and limitations: One measure, the expanded intratumoral alpha and beta TCR count, tracked tumor mutation counts.

Material: lung tumor tissue, obtained at surgery. The source of this sequence is a male donor with early-stage non-small cell lung cancer. The chain employs TRBV7-9 and TRBJ2-2; a weak D match, TRBD1 (6 bases). DNA of the CDR3: TGTGCCAGCAGCTTAGTACCGGGACAATTCCCCGGGGAGCTGTTTTTT. Amino acids: CASSLVPGQFPGELFF.